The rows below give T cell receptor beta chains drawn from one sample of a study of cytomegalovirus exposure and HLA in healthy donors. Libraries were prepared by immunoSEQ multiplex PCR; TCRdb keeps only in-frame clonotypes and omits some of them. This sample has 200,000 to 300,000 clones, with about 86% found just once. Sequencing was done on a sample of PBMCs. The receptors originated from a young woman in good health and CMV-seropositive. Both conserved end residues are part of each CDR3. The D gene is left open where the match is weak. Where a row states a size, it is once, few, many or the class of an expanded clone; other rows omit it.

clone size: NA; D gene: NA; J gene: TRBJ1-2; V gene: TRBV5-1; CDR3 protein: CASTLGVGAANYGYTF; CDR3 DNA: TGCGCCAGCACCCTTGGGGTGGGAGCAGCTAACTATGGCTACACCTTC
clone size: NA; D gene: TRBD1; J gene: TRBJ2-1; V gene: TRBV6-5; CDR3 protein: CASTYLQGTYNEQFF; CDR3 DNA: TGTGCCAGCACCTATCTACAGGGGACCTACAATGAGCAGTTCTTC
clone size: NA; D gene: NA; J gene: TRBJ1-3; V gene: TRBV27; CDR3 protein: CASRPQGGSGNTIYF; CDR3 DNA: TGTGCCAGCAGACCCCAGGGAGGGTCTGGAAACACCATATATTTT
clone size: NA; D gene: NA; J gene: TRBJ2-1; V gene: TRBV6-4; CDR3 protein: CASSDSGQFSYNEQFF; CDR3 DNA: TGTGCCAGCAGTGACTCAGGACAGTTTTCCTACAATGAGCAGTTCTTC
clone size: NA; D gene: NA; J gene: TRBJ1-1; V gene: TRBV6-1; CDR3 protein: CASSELPRLEAFF; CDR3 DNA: TGTGCCAGCAGTGAACTGCCCCGGTTGGAAGCTTTCTTT
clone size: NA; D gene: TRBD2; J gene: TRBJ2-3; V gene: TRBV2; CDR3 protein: CASSQRTSGSADTQYF; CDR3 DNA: TGTGCCAGCAGTCAAAGGACTAGCGGGAGCGCGGATACGCAGTATTTT
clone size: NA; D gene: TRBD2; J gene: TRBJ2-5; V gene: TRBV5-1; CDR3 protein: CASSRRTSGREETQYF; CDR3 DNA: TGCGCCAGCAGCAGGAGGACTAGCGGGAGGGAGGAGACCCAGTACTTC
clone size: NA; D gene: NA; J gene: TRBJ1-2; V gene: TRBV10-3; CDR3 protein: CAISGTSANYGYTF; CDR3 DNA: TGTGCCATCAGCGGGACAAGTGCTAACTATGGCTACACCTTC
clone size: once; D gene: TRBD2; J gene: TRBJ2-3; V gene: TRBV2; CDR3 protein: CARRLSGTRTDTQYF; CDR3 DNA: TGTGCCAGGAGGCTTAGCGGGACCCGCACAGATACGCAGTATTTT
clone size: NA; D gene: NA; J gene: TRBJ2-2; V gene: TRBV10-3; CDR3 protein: CASSRTENTGELFF; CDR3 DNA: TGTGCCTCGTCACGGACAGAGAACACCGGGGAGCTGTTTTTT
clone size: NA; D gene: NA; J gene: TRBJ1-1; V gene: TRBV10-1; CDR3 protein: CARMGVWGHMNTEAFF; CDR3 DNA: TGCGCCAGAATGGGGGTTTGGGGACACATGAACACTGAAGCTTTCTTT
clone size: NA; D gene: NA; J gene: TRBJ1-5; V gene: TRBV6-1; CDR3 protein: CASKSDYQPQHF; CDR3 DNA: TGTGCCAGCAAGAGCGACTATCAGCCCCAGCATTTT
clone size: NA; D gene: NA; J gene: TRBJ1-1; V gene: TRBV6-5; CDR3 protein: CASSYFRSEAFF; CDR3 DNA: TGTGCCAGCAGTTACTTTAGATCTGAAGCTTTCTTT
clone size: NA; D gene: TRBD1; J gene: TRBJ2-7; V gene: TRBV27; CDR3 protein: CASSETGFYEQYF; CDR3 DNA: TGTGCCAGCAGTGAGACAGGGTTCTACGAGCAGTACTTC
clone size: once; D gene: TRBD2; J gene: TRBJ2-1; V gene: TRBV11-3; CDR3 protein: CASSPRGGRYNEQFF; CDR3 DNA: TGTGCCAGCAGCCCTCGGGGGGGGCGATACAATGAGCAGTTCTTC
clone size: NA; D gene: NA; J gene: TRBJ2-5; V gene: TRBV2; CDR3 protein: CASSVQFQETQYF; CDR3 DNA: TGTGCCAGCAGTGTCCAGTTCCAAGAGACCCAGTACTTC
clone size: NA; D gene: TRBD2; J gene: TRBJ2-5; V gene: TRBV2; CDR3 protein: CASSEAGLADQETQYF; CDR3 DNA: TGTGCCAGCAGTGAAGCGGGACTAGCGGACCAAGAGACCCAGTACTTC
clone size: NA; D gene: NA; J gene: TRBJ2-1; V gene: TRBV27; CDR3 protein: CASSMTGYEENEQFF; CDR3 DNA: TGTGCCAGCAGCATGACGGGGTATGAGGAGAATGAGCAGTTCTTC
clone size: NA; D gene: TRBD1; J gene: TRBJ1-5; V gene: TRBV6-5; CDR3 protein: CASSYSTGGDQPQHF; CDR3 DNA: TGTGCCAGCAGTTACTCGACAGGGGGGGATCAGCCCCAGCATTTT
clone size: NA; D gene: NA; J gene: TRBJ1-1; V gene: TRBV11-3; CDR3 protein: CASSLGGRVAFF; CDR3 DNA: TGTGCCAGCAGCTTGGGAGGGCGCGTAGCTTTCTTT
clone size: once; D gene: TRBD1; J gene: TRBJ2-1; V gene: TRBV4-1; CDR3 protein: CASSLQGVHNEQFF; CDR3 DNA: TGCGCCAGCAGCCTCCAGGGGGTCCACAATGAGCAGTTCTTC
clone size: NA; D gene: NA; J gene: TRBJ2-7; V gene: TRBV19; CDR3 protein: CASSEDWSSYEQYF; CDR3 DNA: TGTGCCAGTAGTGAGGATTGGAGCTCCTACGAGCAGTACTTC
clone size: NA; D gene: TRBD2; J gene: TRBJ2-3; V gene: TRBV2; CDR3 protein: CASFREAGADTQYF; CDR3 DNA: TGTGCCAGCTTTCGGGAGGCTGGGGCAGATACGCAGTATTTT
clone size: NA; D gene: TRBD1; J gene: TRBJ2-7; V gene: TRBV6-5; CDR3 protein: CASSRTGAYEQYF; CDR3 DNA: TGTGCCAGCAGCAGGACAGGGGCCTACGAGCAGTACTTC
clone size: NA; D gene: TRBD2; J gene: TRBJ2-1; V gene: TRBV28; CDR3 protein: CASSSGTPTNEQFF; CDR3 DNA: TGTGCCAGCAGTAGCGGGACTCCTACGAATGAGCAGTTCTTC
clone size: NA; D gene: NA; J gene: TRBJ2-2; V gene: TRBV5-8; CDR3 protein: CASSSWGTGVRPGELFF; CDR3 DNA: TGTGCCAGCAGCTCCTGGGGTACGGGAGTTCGGCCCGGGGAGCTGTTTTTT
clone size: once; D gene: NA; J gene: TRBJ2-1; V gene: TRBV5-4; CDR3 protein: CASSLSTGAYNEQFF; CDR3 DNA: TGTGCCAGCAGCTTGAGCACGGGAGCCTACAATGAGCAGTTCTTC
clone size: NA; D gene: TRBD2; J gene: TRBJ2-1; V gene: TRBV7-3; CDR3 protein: CASSLGGRREQFF; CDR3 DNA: TGTGCCAGCAGCTTAGGCGGGAGAAGGGAGCAGTTCTTC
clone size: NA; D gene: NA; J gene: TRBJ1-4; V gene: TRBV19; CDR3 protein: CASQDSPNEKLFF; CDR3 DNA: TGTGCCAGCCAGGACAGCCCGAATGAAAAACTGTTTTTT
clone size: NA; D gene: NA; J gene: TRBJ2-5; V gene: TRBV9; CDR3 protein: CASSSGGQETQYF; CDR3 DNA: TGTGCCAGCAGCTCCGGGGGCCAAGAGACCCAGTACTTC
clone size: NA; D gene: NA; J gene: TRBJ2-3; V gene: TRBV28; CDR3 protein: CASSKFAGDFTDTQYF; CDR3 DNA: TGTGCCAGCAGCAAATTCGCAGGGGATTTCACAGATACGCAGTATTTT
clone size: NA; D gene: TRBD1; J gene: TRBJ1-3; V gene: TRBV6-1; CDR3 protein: CASSGDRENTIYF; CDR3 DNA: TGTGCCAGCAGTGGGGACAGGGAAAACACCATATATTTT
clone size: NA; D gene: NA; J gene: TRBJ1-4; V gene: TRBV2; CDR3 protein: CATEMFSTNEKLFF; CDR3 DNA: TGTGCCACCGAGATGTTCTCAACTAATGAAAAACTGTTTTTT
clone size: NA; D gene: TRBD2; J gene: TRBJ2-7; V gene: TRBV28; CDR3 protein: CASSSLGGSGKDEQYF; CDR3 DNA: TGTGCCAGCAGTTCCCTAGGAGGTAGCGGGAAGGACGAGCAGTACTTC
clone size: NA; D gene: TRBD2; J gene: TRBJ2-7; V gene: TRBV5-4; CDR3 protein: CASSPWTSGYEQYF; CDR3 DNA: TGTGCCAGCAGCCCCTGGACTAGCGGCTACGAGCAGTACTTC
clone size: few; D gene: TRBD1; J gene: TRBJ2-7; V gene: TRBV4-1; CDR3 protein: CASSRPGQGDEQYF; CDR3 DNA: TGCGCCAGCAGCCGGCCAGGACAGGGGGACGAGCAGTACTTC
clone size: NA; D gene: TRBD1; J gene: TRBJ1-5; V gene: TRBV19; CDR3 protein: CASSIDHRGGQPQHF; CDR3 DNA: TGTGCCAGTAGTATAGATCACAGGGGGGGTCAGCCCCAGCATTTT
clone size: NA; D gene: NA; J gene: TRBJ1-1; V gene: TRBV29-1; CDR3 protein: CSVEDQADTEAFF; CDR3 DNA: TGCAGCGTTGAAGATCAAGCGGACACTGAAGCTTTCTTT
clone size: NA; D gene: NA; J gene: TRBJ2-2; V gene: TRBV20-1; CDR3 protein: CSAQRSGELFF; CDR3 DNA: TGCAGTGCTCAGCGATCCGGGGAGCTGTTTTTT
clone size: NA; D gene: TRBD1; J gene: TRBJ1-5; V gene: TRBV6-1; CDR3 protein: CASSEEGQPNQPQHF; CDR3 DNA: TGTGCCAGCAGTGAAGAGGGACAGCCCAATCAGCCCCAGCATTTT
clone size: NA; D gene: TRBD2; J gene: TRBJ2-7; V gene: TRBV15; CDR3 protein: CATSLAGGPGEQYF; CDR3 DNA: TGTGCCACCAGTTTAGCGGGAGGGCCGGGCGAGCAGTACTTC
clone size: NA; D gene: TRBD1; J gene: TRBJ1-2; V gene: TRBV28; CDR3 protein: CASSIYAGTGNGYTF; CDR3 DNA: TGTGCCAGCAGTATCTACGCCGGGACAGGGAATGGCTACACCTTC
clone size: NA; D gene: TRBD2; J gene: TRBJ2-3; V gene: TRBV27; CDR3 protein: CASRDRGSRLAGAPDTQYF; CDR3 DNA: TGTGCCAGCAGGGACAGGGGCTCAAGACTAGCGGGAGCCCCAGATACGCAGTATTTT
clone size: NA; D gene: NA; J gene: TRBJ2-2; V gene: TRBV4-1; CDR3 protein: CASSQGPNTGELFF; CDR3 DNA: TGCGCCAGCAGCCAAGGGCCCAACACCGGGGAGCTGTTTTTT
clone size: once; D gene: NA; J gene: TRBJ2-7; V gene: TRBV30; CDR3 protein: CAWTRRTDSYEQYF; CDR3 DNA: TGTGCCTGGACCAGAAGGACAGACTCCTACGAGCAGTACTTC
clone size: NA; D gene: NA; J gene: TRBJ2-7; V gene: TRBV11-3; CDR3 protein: CATINNKDGDYEQYF; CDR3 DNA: TGTGCCACCATTAACAACAAGGACGGGGACTACGAGCAGTACTTC
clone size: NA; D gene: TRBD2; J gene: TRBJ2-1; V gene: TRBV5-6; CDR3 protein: CASSPLSGRSYEQFF; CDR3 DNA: TGTGCCAGCAGCCCTCTTAGCGGGAGATCCTATGAGCAGTTCTTC
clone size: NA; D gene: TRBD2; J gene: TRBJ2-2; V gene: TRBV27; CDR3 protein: CASRGLAGLTGELFF; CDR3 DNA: TGTGCCAGCAGAGGACTAGCGGGTTTGACCGGGGAGCTGTTTTTT
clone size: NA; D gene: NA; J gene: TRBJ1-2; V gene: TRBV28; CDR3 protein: CASRSDAGGYTF; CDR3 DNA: TGTGCCAGCAGGTCCGACGCCGGGGGCTACACCTTC
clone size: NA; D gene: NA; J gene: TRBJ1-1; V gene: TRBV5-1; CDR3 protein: CASSLVAVNTEAFF; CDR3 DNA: TGCGCCAGCAGCTTGGTCGCGGTAAACACTGAAGCTTTCTTT
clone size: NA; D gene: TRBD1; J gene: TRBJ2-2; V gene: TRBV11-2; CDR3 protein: CASRRKMTGQGGTGELFF; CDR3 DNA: TGTGCCAGCAGGCGCAAAATGACAGGGCAGGGCGGTACCGGGGAGCTGTTTTTT
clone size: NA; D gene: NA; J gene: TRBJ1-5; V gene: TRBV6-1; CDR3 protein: CASTDSFQPQHF; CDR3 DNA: TGTGCCAGCACCGACAGTTTTCAGCCCCAGCATTTT
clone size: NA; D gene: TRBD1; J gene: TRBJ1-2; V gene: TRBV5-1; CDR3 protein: CASSIGQGGNYGYTF; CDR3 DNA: TGCGCCAGCAGCATCGGACAGGGAGGTAACTATGGCTACACCTTC
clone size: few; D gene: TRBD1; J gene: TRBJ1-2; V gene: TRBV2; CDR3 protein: CASSVGGQGFFDTF; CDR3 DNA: TGTGCCAGCAGTGTGGGGGGACAGGGATTTTTCGACACCTTC
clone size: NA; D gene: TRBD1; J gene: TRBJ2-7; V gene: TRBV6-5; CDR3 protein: CASRWGTGFLYEQYF; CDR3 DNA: TGTGCCAGCAGGTGGGGGACAGGGTTTCTCTACGAGCAGTACTTC